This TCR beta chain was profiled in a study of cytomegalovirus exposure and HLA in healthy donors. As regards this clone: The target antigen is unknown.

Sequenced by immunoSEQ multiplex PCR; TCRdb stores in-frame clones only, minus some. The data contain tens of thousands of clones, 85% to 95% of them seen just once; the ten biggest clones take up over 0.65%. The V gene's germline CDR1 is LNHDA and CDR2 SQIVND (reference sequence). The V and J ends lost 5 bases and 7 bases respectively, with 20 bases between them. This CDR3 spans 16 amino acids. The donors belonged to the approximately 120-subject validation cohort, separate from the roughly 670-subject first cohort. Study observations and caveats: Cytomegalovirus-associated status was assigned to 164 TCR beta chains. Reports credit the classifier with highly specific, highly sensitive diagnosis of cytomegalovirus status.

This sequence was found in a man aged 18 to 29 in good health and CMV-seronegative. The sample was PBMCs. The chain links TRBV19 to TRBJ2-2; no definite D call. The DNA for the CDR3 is TGTGCCAGTAGTCCGGTCCGAGAATTGCTCCACGGGGAGCTGTTTTTT. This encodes CASSPVRELLHGELFF.